This passage covers 17 T cell receptor beta chains from one sample sequenced in a study of blood T cell repertoires in COVID-19. TCRdb's copy holds only in-frame clones and misses some; the assay was immunoSEQ multiplex PCR. The profile shows approximately 94,000 clones, just under 85% of them singletons. The sequenced sample consisted of peripheral blood. Source of these receptors: a man over 45 with active or convalescent COVID-19.

The CDR3 region is CSASPRAGQYF. The CDR3 DNA reads as TGCAGTGCTAGTCCCCGGGCGGGGCAGTATTTT. The chain has TRBV20-1 and TRBJ2-3; perhaps TRBD2 as D (5 bases). The V end was cut by 3 bases, the J end by 11 bases, with 12 bases between. The length of the CDR3 is 11 residues. CDR1 is DFQATT, CDR2 SNEGSKA, per germline (reference sequence).

CDR3 region: CASRRGGAGTDTQYF. The CDR3 nucleotides read TGTGCCAGCCGTAGGGGAGGGGCTGGCACAGATACGCAGTATTTT. This chain connects TRBV9 to TRBJ2-3; 7 bases are shared with TRBD2. Per germline, CDR1 SGDLS and CDR2 YYNGEE. The V and J ends lost 7 bases and 1 base, in that order; junction bases with no gene match: 9. This CDR3 contains 15 residues. Drawing the rest from reference TRBV9 and TRBJ2-3, the complete variable domain is DSGVTQTPKHLITATGQRVTLRCSPRSGDLSVYWYQQSLDQGLQFLIQYYNGEERAKGNILERFSAQQFPDLHSELNLSSLELGDSALYFCASRRGGAGTDTQYFGPGTRLTVL.

This chain connects TRBV5-1 to TRBJ1-2; D not certain. Trimming removed 2 bases from V and 4 bases from J, with 12 bases in between. Germline V gene data show CDR1 as SGHRS and CDR2 as YFSETQ. This CDR3 spans 14 amino acids. CDR3 nucleotides: TGCGCCAGCAGCTTCTATGGCGGTCCCTATGGCTACACCTTC. Residues: CASSFYGGPYGYTF.

The chain joins TRBV12-5 to TRBJ2-2, with a weak D call TRBD1 (5 bases). Trimming cost V 6 bases and J 0 bases, with 14 bases left between them. This CDR3 region has 16 residues. Germline CDR1 LGHNT, CDR2 FRNRAP. The CDR3 reads CASGLARQSNTGELFF. The CDR3 DNA is TGTGCTAGTGGACTCGCCCGACAGTCGAACACCGGGGAGCTGTTTTTT.

V gene TRBV6-1 combines with J gene TRBJ2-7; TRBD1 aligns across 8 bases. Germline trimming cut 3 bases from V and 4 bases from J; bases unmatched to any gene: 8. This CDR3 has 15 amino acids. The germline V gene has CDR1 MNHNS and CDR2 SASEGT. Written as DNA, the CDR3 is TGTGCCAGCAGTGACCAGGGGGCAACGGTATACGAGCAGTACTTC. Encoded protein: CASSDQGATVYEQYF.

The chain is built from TRBV5-6 and TRBJ2-2; D gene uncertain. From germline, CDR1 is SGHDT and CDR2 YYEEEE. V gave up 0 bases and J gave up 4 bases, with 10 bases separating them. The CDR3 is 15 residues long. In DNA, the CDR3 is TGTGCCAGCAGCTTGGAATACCGGGTCACCGGGGAGCTGTTTTTT. Protein product: CASSLEYRVTGELFF.

In its sample, this clone was seen many times. The chain recombines TRBV7-9 with TRBJ2-2; unclear D gene. V gave up 0 bases and J gave up 0 bases, with 14 bases separating them. CDR3 length: 18 amino acids. Germline-derived CDR1 and CDR2 are SEHNR and FQNEAQ (reference sequence). The CDR3 spells CASSLADYFAANTGELFF. CDR3 DNA: TGTGCCAGCAGCTTAGCGGATTACTTCGCGGCGAACACCGGGGAGCTGTTTTTT.

The rearrangement links TRBV30 to TRBJ2-7; 8 bases line up with TRBD1. Germline loops: CDR1 GTSNPN, CDR2 SVGIG (reference sequence). The CDR3 consists of 14 residues. V was clipped by 8 bases and J by 6 bases; unmatched bases: 15. The CDR3 DNA reads TGTGCCCGTCAAACCCGGGACAGGACTGGCGAGCAGTACTTC. Its protein product is CARQTRDRTGEQYF.

The V call is TRBV2, the J call TRBJ2-1; the D is unclear. V was cut by 3 bases and J by 10 bases, with 13 bases left in between. The length of the CDR3 is 13 residues. Germline CDR1 is SNHLY and CDR2 is FYNNEI. CDR3 loop: CASSDSEWREQFF. The CDR3 bases are TGTGCCAGCAGTGATTCCGAGTGGCGGGAGCAGTTCTTC.

This clone has only one observation. The chain employs TRBV19 and TRBJ1-1; tentatively, D is TRBD1 (6 bases). V was pared by 4 bases and J by 1 base, with 13 bases between. Germline V gene sequence: CDR1 LNHDA, CDR2 SQIVND (reference sequence). The CDR3 contains 15 residues. DNA of the CDR3: TGTGCCAGTAGTAACGACAGGTACCGGAACACTGAAGCTTTCTTT. It codes for CASSNDRYRNTEAFF.

V and J are TRBV24-1 and TRBJ2-3, with 7 bases identical to TRBD2. The CDR3 runs to 16 residues. CDR1 KGHDR and CDR2 SFDVKD come from the germline V gene. V trimming: 3 bases; J trimming: 0 bases; junction bases outside the gene matches: 5. The CDR3 spells CATSDTTSFSTDTQYF. As DNA, the CDR3 is TGTGCCACCAGTGATACGACTAGCTTTAGCACAGATACGCAGTATTTT.

A few counts support this clone. CDR3 region: CASSQEPVLAGGLSEQYF. The CDR3 DNA reads as TGCGCCAGCAGCCAGGAGCCTGTCTTAGCGGGAGGTCTTTCCGAGCAGTACTTC. The chain couples TRBV4-1 to TRBJ2-7; 10 bases match TRBD2. V was pared by 3 bases and J by 6 bases, with 17 bases of the junction left unmatched. The germline V gene has CDR1 MGHRA and CDR2 YSYEKL. This CDR3 has 18 residues.

This clone was seen only once. Other DNA sequences in this sample translate to the same CDR3. Here the CDR3 DNA reads TGTGCCAGCTCACCACCGGGACAGACCAACTATGGCTACACCTTC. As protein: CASSPPGQTNYGYTF. The chain uses TRBV18 and TRBJ1-2; 7 bases agree with TRBD1. Germline loops: CDR1 KGHSH, CDR2 LQKENI. The CDR3 covers 15 residues. The trim removed 0 bases at V and 2 bases at J, leaving 3 bases unmatched.

V usage is TRBV3-1 (or the pseudogene TRBV3-2) and J usage is TRBJ1-1; D gene uncertain. Germline V gene lookup returns CDR1 LGHDT and CDR2 YNNKEL (reference sequence). The ends were cut back, 1 base at V and 0 bases at J, with 6 bases in the middle. There are 14 residues in the CDR3. This chain's CDR3 is CASSQGAVNTEAFF. Here the CDR3 DNA reads TGTGCCAGCAGCCAAGGGGCTGTGAACACTGAAGCTTTCTTT.

The rearrangement joins TRBV18 to TRBJ2-7; 10 bases agree with TRBD2. J gave up 7 bases and V 3 bases, and 6 bases lay outside the gene matches. CDR1 KGHSH and CDR2 LQKENI come from the germline V gene. The CDR3 sequence is 14 residues long. The CDR3 nucleotides are TGTGCCAGCTCACCTCTCAGCGGGAGGGGGGAGCAGTACTTC. Encoded protein: CASSPLSGRGEQYF.

V is TRBV13 and J is TRBJ1-4; TRBD1 matches 7 bases. Looked up from germline, CDR1 is PRHDT and CDR2 is FYEKMQ (reference sequence). This CDR3 spans 15 amino acids. Trimming took 3 bases from V and 7 from J; bases not matched to a gene: 8. As DNA, the CDR3 is TGTGCCAGCAGCTTGAACAGGGGTAATGGTGAAAAACTGTTTTTT. It yields the protein CASSLNRGNGEKLFF.

V and J are TRBV6-5 and TRBJ1-2, with D maybe TRBD1 (6 bases). Per the germline V gene, CDR1 is MNHEY and CDR2 is SVGAGI. This CDR3 contains 13 residues. Trimming shortened V by 7 bases and J by 2 bases, and 11 bases separated the two germline ends. The CDR3 DNA is TGTGCCAGCAACAGGGACGGGAACTATGGCTACACCTTC. As protein: CASNRDGNYGYTF.